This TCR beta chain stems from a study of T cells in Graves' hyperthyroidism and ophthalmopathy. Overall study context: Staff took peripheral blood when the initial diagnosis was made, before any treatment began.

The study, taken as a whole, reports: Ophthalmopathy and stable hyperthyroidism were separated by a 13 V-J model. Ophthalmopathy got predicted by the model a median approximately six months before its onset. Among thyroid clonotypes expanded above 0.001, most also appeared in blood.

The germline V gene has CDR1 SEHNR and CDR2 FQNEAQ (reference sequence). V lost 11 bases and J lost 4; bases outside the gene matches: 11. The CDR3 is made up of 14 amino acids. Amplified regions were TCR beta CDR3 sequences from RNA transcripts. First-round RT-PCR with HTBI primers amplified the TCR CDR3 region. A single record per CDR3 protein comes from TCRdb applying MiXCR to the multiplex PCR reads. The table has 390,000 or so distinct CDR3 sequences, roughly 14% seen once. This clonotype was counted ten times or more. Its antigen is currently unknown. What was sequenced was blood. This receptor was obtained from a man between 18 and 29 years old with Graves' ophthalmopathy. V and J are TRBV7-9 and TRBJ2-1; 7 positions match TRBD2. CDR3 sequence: CACASGVRYNEQFF. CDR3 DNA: TGTGCCTGTGCTAGCGGAGTAAGGTACAATGAGCAGTTCTTC.